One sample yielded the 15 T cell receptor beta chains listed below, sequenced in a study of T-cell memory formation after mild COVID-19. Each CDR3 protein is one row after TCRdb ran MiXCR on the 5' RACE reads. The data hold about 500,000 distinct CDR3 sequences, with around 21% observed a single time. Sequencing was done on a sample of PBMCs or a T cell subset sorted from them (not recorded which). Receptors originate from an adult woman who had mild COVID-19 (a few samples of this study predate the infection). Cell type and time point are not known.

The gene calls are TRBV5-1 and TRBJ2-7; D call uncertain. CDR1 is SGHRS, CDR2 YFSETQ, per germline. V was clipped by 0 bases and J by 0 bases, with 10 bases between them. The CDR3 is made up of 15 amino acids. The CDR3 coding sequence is TGCGCCAGCAGCTTGGGACCAAGGAGCTCCTACGAGCAGTACTTC. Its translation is CASSLGPRSSYEQYF.

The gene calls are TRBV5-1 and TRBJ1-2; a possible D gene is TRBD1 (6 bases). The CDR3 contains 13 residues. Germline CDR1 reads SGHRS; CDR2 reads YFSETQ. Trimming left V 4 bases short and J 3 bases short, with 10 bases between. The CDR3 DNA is TGCGCCAGCAGCCCCCGACAGGACTATGGCTACACCTTC. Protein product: CASSPRQDYGYTF. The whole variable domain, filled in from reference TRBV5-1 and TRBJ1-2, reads KAGVTQTPRYLIKTRGQQVTLSCSPISGHRSVSWYQQTPGQGLQFLFEYFSETQRNKGNFPGRFSGRQFSNSRSEMNVSTLELGDSALYLCASSPRQDYGYTFGSGTRLTVV.

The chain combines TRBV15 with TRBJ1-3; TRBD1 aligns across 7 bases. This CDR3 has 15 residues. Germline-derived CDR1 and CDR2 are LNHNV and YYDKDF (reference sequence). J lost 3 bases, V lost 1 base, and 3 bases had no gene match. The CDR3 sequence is CATSRAGGSGNTIYF. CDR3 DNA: TGTGCCACCAGCAGAGCAGGGGGAAGTGGAAACACCATATATTTT.

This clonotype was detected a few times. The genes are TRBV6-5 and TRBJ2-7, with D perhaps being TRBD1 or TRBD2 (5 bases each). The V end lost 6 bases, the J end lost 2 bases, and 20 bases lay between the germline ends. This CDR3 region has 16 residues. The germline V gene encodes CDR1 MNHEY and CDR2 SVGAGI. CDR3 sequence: CASRSTRDLITYEQYF. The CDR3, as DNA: TGTGCCAGCAGGTCGACCCGGGACCTTATCACCTACGAGCAGTACTTC.

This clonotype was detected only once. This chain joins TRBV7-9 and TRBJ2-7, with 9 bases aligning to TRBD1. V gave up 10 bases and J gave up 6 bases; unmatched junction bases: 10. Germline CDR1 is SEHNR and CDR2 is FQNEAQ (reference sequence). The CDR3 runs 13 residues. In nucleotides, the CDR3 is TGTGCCACCGACACAGGGGGCGTTGCCGAGCAGTACTTC. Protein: CATDTGGVAEQYF.

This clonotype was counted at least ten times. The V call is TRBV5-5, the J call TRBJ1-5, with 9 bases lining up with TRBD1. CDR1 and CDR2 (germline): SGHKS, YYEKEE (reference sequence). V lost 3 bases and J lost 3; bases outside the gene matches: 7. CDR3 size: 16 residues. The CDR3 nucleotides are TGTGCCAGCAGCTCCGTGAGGACAGGGGCCAATCAGCCCCAGCATTTT. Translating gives CASSSVRTGANQPQHF.

The chain's CDR3 is CASSLGQLTSGANVLTF. The CDR3 region has the DNA TGTGCCAGCAGCTTAGGTCAGCTAACCTCTGGGGCCAACGTCCTGACTTTC. The gene calls are TRBV7-9 and TRBJ2-6; D unclear. Germline V gives CDR1 SEHNR, CDR2 FQNEAQ (reference sequence). This CDR3 spans 17 amino acids. The ends were cut back, 1 base at V and 0 bases at J, with 10 bases in the middle.

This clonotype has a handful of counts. The CDR3 protein is CASSKGLAGVVEQFF. The CDR3 DNA sequence: TGTGCCTCGTCAAAGGGACTAGCGGGAGTGGTTGAGCAGTTCTTC. The chain couples TRBV2 to TRBJ2-1; 14 bases match TRBD2. Germline V gene data show CDR1 as SNHLY and CDR2 as FYNNEI. CDR3 length equals 15 residues. V was pared by 11 bases and J by 9 bases, with 12 bases of the junction left unmatched.

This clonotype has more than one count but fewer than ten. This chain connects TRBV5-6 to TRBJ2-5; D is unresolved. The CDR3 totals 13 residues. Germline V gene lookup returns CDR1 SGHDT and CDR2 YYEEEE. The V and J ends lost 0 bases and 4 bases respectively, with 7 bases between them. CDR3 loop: CASSLASPETQYF. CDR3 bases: TGTGCCAGCAGCTTGGCCAGTCCAGAGACCCAGTACTTC.

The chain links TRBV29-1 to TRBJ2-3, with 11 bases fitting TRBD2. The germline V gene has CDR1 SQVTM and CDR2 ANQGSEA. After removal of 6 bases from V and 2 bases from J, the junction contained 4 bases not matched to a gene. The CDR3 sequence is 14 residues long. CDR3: CSVATSGNTDTQYF. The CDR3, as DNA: TGCAGCGTGGCGACTAGCGGGAACACAGATACGCAGTATTTT.

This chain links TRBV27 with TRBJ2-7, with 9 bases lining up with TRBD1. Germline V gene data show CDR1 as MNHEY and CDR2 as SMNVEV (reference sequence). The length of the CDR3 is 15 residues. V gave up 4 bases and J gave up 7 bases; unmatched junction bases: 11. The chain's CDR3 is CASSSGQGRRREQYF. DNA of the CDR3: TGTGCCAGCAGTTCTGGACAGGGGCGTAGAAGGGAGCAGTACTTC.

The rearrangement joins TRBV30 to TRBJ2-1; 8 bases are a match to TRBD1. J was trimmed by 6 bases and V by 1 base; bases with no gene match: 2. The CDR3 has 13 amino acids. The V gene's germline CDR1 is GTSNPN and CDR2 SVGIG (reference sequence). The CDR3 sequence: CAWSGDRGNEQFF. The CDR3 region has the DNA TGTGCCTGGAGTGGCGACAGGGGCAATGAGCAGTTCTTC.

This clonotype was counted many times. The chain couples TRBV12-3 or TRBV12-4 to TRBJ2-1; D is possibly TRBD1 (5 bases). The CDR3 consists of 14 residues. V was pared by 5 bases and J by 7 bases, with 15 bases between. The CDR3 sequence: CASSLRAGKNEQFF. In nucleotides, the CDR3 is TGTGCCAGCAGTCTCAGGGCAGGCAAGAATGAGCAGTTCTTC.

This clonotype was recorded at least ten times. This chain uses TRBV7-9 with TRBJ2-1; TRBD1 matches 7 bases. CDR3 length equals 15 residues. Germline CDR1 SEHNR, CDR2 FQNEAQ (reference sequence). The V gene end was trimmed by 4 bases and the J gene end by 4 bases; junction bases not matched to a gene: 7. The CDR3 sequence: CASSSSDRLYNEQFF. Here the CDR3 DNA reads TGTGCCAGCAGCTCCTCGGACAGGCTTTACAATGAGCAGTTCTTC.

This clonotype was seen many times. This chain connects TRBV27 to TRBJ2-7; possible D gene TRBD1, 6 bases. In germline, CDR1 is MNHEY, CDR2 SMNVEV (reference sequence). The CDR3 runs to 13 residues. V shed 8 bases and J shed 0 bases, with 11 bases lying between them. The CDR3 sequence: CASGQPGSYEQYF. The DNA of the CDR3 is TGTGCCAGCGGACAGCCCGGCTCCTACGAGCAGTACTTC.